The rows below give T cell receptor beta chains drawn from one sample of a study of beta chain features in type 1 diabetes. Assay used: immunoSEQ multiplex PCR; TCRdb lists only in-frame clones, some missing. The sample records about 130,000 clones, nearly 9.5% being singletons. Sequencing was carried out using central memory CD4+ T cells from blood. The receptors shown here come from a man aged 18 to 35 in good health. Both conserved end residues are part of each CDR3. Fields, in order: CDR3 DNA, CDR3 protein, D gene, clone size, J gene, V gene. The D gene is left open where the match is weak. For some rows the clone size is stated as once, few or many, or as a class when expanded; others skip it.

DNA: TGCGCCAGCAGCCGAAACCAGGTGGGAGATACGCAGTATTTT
CDR3: CASSRNQVGDTQYF
D: .
size: .
J: TRBJ2-3
V: TRBV4-3

DNA: TGTGCCAGTAGTTCACGGGACAATGAGCAGTTCTTC
CDR3: CASSSRDNEQFF
D: .
size: .
J: TRBJ2-1
V: TRBV19

DNA: TGCGCCAGCAGCCGTGGGACTAGCGGGGCCACAGATACGCAGTATTTT
CDR3: CASSRGTSGATDTQYF
D: TRBD2
size: few
J: TRBJ2-3
V: TRBV4-3

DNA: TGTGCCAGCACCCCCCAGGGTAGGGTCGATCAGCCCCAGCATTTT
CDR3: CASTPQGRVDQPQHF
D: .
size: few
J: TRBJ1-5
V: TRBV28

DNA: TGCAGCGTGATAAGGGAGGATGAGCAGTTCTTC
CDR3: CSVIREDEQFF
D: .
size: many
J: TRBJ2-1
V: TRBV29-1

DNA: TGTGCCAGCAGTCTATACAGGGACACCGGGGAGCTGTTTTTT
CDR3: CASSLYRDTGELFF
D: .
size: few
J: TRBJ2-2
V: TRBV6-5

DNA: TGTGCCAGCAGCCGGGACAGGGGGTTTTACGAGCAGTACTTC
CDR3: CASSRDRGFYEQYF
D: .
size: .
J: TRBJ2-7
V: TRBV21-1

DNA: TGTGCCATACAAGGTCCAGGGACAGGTTTCGATGACGAAAAACTGTTTTTT
CDR3: CAIQGPGTGFDDEKLFF
D: TRBD1
size: few
J: TRBJ1-4
V: TRBV27

DNA: TGTGCCAGCCTTCAAACCAGTAACACTGAAGCTTTCTTT
CDR3: CASLQTSNTEAFF
D: .
size: .
J: TRBJ1-1
V: TRBV19

DNA: TGTGCCAGCAGGCGACGGGACAGTGACTACACCTTC
CDR3: CASRRRDSDYTF
D: TRBD1
size: .
J: TRBJ1-2
V: TRBV28

DNA: TGTGCCAGCAGCTTGGTGACAACTACCGGGGAGCTGTTTTTT
CDR3: CASSLVTTTGELFF
D: .
size: once
J: TRBJ2-2
V: TRBV7-8

DNA: TGCGCCAGCAGCCAAGGGTACAGTGGCTACACCTTC
CDR3: CASSQGYSGYTF
D: .
size: many
J: TRBJ1-2
V: TRBV4-3

DNA: TGCGCCAGCACCATGGGCGGGTTCACAGATACGCAGTATTTT
CDR3: CASTMGGFTDTQYF
D: .
size: .
J: TRBJ2-3
V: TRBV5-1

DNA: TGTGCCAGCAGCCAGGACAGTACTAACTATGGCTACACCTTC
CDR3: CASSQDSTNYGYTF
D: .
size: .
J: TRBJ1-2
V: TRBV7-2